A single sample is the source of the 16 T cell receptor beta chains below, sequenced in a study of T cell repertoires in cytomegalovirus infection. TCRdb re-derived calls from the reads in MiXCR, one entry per CDR3 protein. The sample contains some 500,000 distinct CDR3 sequences, about 40% of which appear only once. These receptors lack a known antigen. The sequencing here drew on cultured PBMCs, taken from culture after CMV antigen stimulation. Receptors originate from a human donor in good health (CMV status not recorded). Some clones in this sample may be carry-over from other donors' samples.

V gene TRBV6-2 or TRBV6-3 combines with J gene TRBJ2-5; D unclear. This CDR3 comprises 14 residues. CDR1 MNHEY and CDR2 SVGEGT come from the germline V gene. V was trimmed by 6 bases and J by 0 bases, leaving 11 bases between them. The CDR3 DNA reads TGTGCCAGCAGGAGCCGGGCATACCAAGAGACCCAGTACTTC. Translating it yields CASRSRAYQETQYF.

The table lists this clonotype with a few counts. V gene TRBV7-2 combines with J gene TRBJ2-3; D is undetermined. This CDR3 is built from 13 residues. Germline-derived CDR1 and CDR2 are SGHTA and FQGNSA. Trimming cost V 5 bases and J 6 bases, with 12 bases left between them. The CDR3 protein is CASSPRAADTQYF. The CDR3 nucleotides are TGTGCCAGCAGCCCCCGGGCTGCTGATACGCAGTATTTT.

The genes are TRBV5-4 and TRBJ2-1, with D hard to call. The CDR3 loop spans 17 amino acids. Deletions cut 1 base from V and 0 bases from J, with 14 bases between. CDR1 and CDR2 from the germline V gene are SGHNT and YYREEE (reference sequence). DNA for the CDR3: TGTGCCAGCAGCTTGTTTGTGGCGAAAAGCTCCTACAATGAGCAGTTCTTC. Protein: CASSLFVAKSSYNEQFF.

This clonotype turned up a few times. This chain links TRBV7-8 with TRBJ2-7, with 11 bases that match TRBD2. The CDR3 covers 15 residues. CDR1 and CDR2 (germline): SGHVS, FQNEAQ. The V and J ends lost 1 base and 4 bases, in that order; junction bases with no gene match: 3. CDR3 bases: TGTGCCAGCAGCTTAGTACTAGCGGGAGATTACGAGCAGTACTTC. Its translation is CASSLVLAGDYEQYF.

V is TRBV29-1 and J is TRBJ1-1, with D unclear. CDR1 and CDR2 from the germline V gene are SQVTM and ANQGSEA. This CDR3 has 11 amino acids. Deletions cut 4 bases from V and 1 base from J, with 4 bases between. The CDR3 region has the DNA TGCAGCGTTGTTGAGAACACTGAAGCTTTCTTT. Its protein is CSVVENTEAFF.

This chain joins TRBV11-2 and TRBJ1-3; 7 bases agree with TRBD1. Trimming at V came to 5 bases and at J to 0 bases, leaving 10 bases not matched to a gene. The CDR3 runs 17 residues. Germline-derived CDR1 and CDR2 are SGHAT and FQNNGV. The CDR3 DNA reads TGTGCCAGCAGCCAGGGGACAGCCCTCTACTCTGGAAACACCATATATTTT. This sequence encodes CASSQGTALYSGNTIYF.

V usage is TRBV7-6 and J usage is TRBJ2-2, with D possibly TRBD1 on 6 matching bases. The CDR3 contains 16 residues. V lost 3 bases and J lost 0, with 11 bases in between. In germline, CDR1 is SGHVS, CDR2 FNYEAQ. The CDR3 nucleotides are TGTGCCAGCAGCTTCTTCAGACAGGCGAACACCGGGGAGCTGTTTTTT. Encoded protein: CASSFFRQANTGELFF.

The chain joins TRBV19 to TRBJ2-1; D might be TRBD2 (5 bases). This CDR3 has 14 amino acids. CDR1 and CDR2 (germline): LNHDA, SQIVND (reference sequence). Trimming pared 5 bases from V and 12 bases from J, leaving 20 bases between. CDR3 sequence: CASSPLSVFSAQFF. The CDR3 DNA reads TGTGCCAGTAGTCCGCTTAGCGTGTTTTCGGCGCAGTTCTTC.

The chain links TRBV18 to TRBJ1-1, with 9 bases matching TRBD1. This CDR3 has 16 residues. J lost 4 bases, V lost 1 base, and 7 bases had no gene match. Germline V gene lookup returns CDR1 KGHSH and CDR2 LQKENI. The CDR3 loop is CASSPRFGQGFTEAFF. As DNA, the CDR3 is TGTGCCAGCTCACCACGTTTCGGACAGGGGTTCACTGAAGCTTTCTTT.

This clonotype was seen more than once but under ten times. In DNA, the CDR3 is TGTGCCAGCAGCCTGGACCTGGGGCATGAGCAGTTCTTC. Its translation is CASSLDLGHEQFF. V usage is TRBV7-2 and J usage is TRBJ2-1; maybe TRBD1 (5 bases). Germline loops: CDR1 SGHTA, CDR2 FQGNSA. This CDR3 is 13 amino acids long. V gave up 5 bases and J gave up 8 bases, with 13 bases separating them.

The table lists this clonotype with a few counts. The rearrangement uses TRBV7-2 and TRBJ1-6, with 7 bases aligning to TRBD1. The CDR3 covers 19 residues. V dropped 5 bases and J dropped 0; count of bases not matched to a gene: 13. Germline V gene sequence: CDR1 SGHTA, CDR2 FQGNSA. CDR3 amino acids: CASSRDSFKRGSYNSPLHF. The CDR3 DNA is TGTGCCAGCAGCCGGGACAGTTTTAAACGGGGCTCCTATAATTCACCCCTCCACTTT.

This clonotype was recorded at least ten times. This chain uses TRBV5-1 with TRBJ2-7, with 7 positions matching TRBD2. Trimming cost V 2 bases and J 0 bases; bases outside gene matches: 5. The CDR3 has 15 residues. Germline CDR1 is SGHRS and CDR2 is YFSETQ. CDR3 sequence reads: CASSFTGGHSYEQYF. The CDR3 region has the DNA TGCGCCAGCAGCTTTACGGGGGGTCACTCCTACGAGCAGTACTTC.

The chain joins TRBV6-4 to TRBJ2-3; possible D gene TRBD2, 6 bases. CDR1 is MRHNA and CDR2 is SNTAGT in the germline V gene. Trimming removed 2 bases at V and 0 bases at J, with 12 bases between. The CDR3 length is 16 residues. The CDR3 protein is CASSDIGGASTDTQYF. Written as DNA, the CDR3 is TGTGCCAGCAGTGACATTGGCGGGGCTAGCACAGATACGCAGTATTTT.

Only one count was recorded for this clonotype. The V call is TRBV15, the J call TRBJ2-4; 8 bases are a match to TRBD1. CDR1 and CDR2 from the germline V gene are LNHNV and YYDKDF (reference sequence). With V trimmed by 5 bases and J by 11 bases, 8 bases remained unmatched. The CDR3 sequence is 13 residues long. CDR3 loop: CATSPQSQGVQYF. CDR3 nucleotides: TGTGCCACCAGCCCCCAGTCACAGGGGGTTCAGTACTTC.

This clonotype appeared many times. The gene calls are TRBV7-2 and TRBJ2-3; TRBD1 aligns across 10 bases. CDR1 and CDR2 from the germline V gene are SGHTA and FQGNSA. Trimming took 3 bases from V and 2 from J; bases not matched to a gene: 2. The CDR3 has 15 residues. Here the CDR3 reads CASSFGTGATDTQYF. The CDR3 DNA sequence: TGTGCCAGCAGCTTCGGGACAGGGGCCACAGATACGCAGTATTTT.

This clonotype showed up many times. The chain recombines TRBV7-2 with TRBJ2-5; 10 nucleotides agree with TRBD2. This CDR3 contains 16 residues. Germline CDR1 reads SGHTA; CDR2 reads FQGNSA. Germline trimming cut 0 bases from V and 2 bases from J; bases unmatched to any gene: 3. The CDR3 spells CASSLALAGAQETQYF. The CDR3 nucleotides read TGTGCCAGCAGCTTAGCGCTAGCGGGAGCACAAGAGACCCAGTACTTC.